The 3 T cell receptor beta chains below all came from one sample that was sequenced in a study of blood T cell repertoires in COVID-19 (dated by TCRdb to 2019 to 2021). Library preparation employed the immunoSEQ multiplex PCR assay. Not all clones reach the TCRdb copy of this immuneACCESS table, which keeps in-frame sequences only. Checked studies attribute under half of the gap to unresolved V genes and leave the rest unexplained. Recorded for this sample are a few hundred thousand clones; roughly 84% of them occurred a single time. The ten largest make up under 3.5% of the sample. The sequenced sample consisted of peripheral blood. The receptors come from a woman aged 18-29 years with acute or convalescent COVID-19.

In DNA form, the CDR3 reads TGTGCCAGCAGCCTACGTGTCGGGTTAGACTACGACGAGCAGTACTTC. Amino acid sequence: CASSLRVGLDYDEQYF. The V gene is TRBV11-2, the J gene TRBJ2-7; a possible D gene is TRBD2 (5 bases). The V end was cut by 5 bases, the J end by 5 bases, with 22 bases between. Germline V CDR1 and CDR2: SGHAT, FQNNGV. The CDR3 length is 16 residues.

The chain uses TRBV20-1 and TRBJ2-5; TRBD2 matches 13 bases. Trimming took 3 bases from V and 3 from J; bases not matched to a gene: 7. In germline, CDR1 is DFQATT, CDR2 SNEGSKA (reference sequence). The CDR3 length is 16 residues. This CDR3 reads CSASFEGTSGKETQYF. The CDR3 region has the DNA TGCAGTGCTAGTTTTGAGGGGACTAGCGGGAAAGAGACCCAGTACTTC.

This chain links TRBV7-2 with TRBJ1-2; the D is unclear. This CDR3 spans 14 amino acids. Germline CDR1 reads SGHTA; CDR2 reads FQGNSA. The V and J ends lost 5 bases and 8 bases respectively, with 18 bases between them. The DNA of the CDR3 is TGTGCCAGCAGCCGCGGCGGGCAAACCGGGGGCTACACCTTC. Translated: CASSRGGQTGGYTF. Using reference TRBV7-2 and TRBJ1-2 for the parts outside the CDR3, the full variable domain is GAGVSQSPSNKVTEKGKDVELRCDPISGHTALYWYRQSLGQGLEFLIYFQGNSAPDKSGLPSDRFSAERTGGSVSTLTIQRTQQEDSAVYLCASSRGGQTGGYTFGSGTRLTVV.